This T cell receptor (beta chain) was sequenced for a study of identifying expanded T cells in peripheral blood. Germline lookup yields CDR1 LGHNA and CDR2 YNFKEQ. V was clipped by 0 bases and J by 3 bases, with 14 bases between them. The CDR3 spans 16 residues. No infections or other immune events were documented during collection. Sequenced by immunoSEQ multiplex PCR; TCRdb stores in-frame clones only, minus some. The table shows tens of thousands of clones, with roughly 86% occurring only once. The chain has TRBV4-2 and TRBJ1-2; maybe TRBD1 (5 bases). Material for sequencing was blood. The clonotype comes from a person aged 18 to 75 in good health. This chain's CDR3 is CASSQDAARGDYGYTF. The CDR3 bases are TGTGCCAGCAGCCAAGACGCTGCGAGGGGAGACTATGGCTACACCTTC.